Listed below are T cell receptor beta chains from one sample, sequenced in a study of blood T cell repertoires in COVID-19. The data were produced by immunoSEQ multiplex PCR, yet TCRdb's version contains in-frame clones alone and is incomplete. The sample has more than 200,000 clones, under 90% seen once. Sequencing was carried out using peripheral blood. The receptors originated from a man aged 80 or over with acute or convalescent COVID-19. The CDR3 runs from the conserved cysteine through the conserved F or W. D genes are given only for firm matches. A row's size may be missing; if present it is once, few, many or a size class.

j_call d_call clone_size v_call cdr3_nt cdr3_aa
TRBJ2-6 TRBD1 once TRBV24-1 TGTGCCACCAGTGATGGACAGGGTCCGACGGGGGCCAACGTCCTGACTTTC CATSDGQGPTGANVLTF
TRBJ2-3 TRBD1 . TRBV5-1 TGCGCCAGCAGCTTGGCCCTAACAGGGGGCGCGAGCACAGATACGCAGTATTTT CASSLALTGGASTDTQYF
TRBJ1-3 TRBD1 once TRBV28 TGTGCCAGCAGTTCCGGGACAGGGGCCCTCTCTGGAAACACCATATATTTT CASSSGTGALSGNTIYF
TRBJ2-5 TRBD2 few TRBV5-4 TGTGCCAGCACTCCCAGCGGGAGTCGGGGGGAGACCCAGTACTTC CASTPSGSRGETQYF
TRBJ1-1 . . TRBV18 TGTGCCAGCTCACCGGGGGCAGGACTGAACACTGAAGCTTTCTTT CASSPGAGLNTEAFF
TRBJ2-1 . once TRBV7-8 TGTGCCAGCAGGAACGGGATGAGCTCCTACAATGAGCAGTTCTTC CASRNGMSSYNEQFF
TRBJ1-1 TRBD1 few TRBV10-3 TGTGCCATCATGAAGGGGGCCGGGAACACTGAAGCTTTCTTT CAIMKGAGNTEAFF
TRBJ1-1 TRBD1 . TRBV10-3 TGTGCCATCACCATGGACAGGGAGAATGAAGCTTTCTTT CAITMDRENEAFF
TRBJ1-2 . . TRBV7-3 TGTGCCAGCACCGTGGCGGCCTATGGCTACACCTTC CASTVAAYGYTF
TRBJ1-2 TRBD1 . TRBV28 TGTGCCAGCAGCGACAGGGACAGACCGACTAACTATGGCTACACCTTC CASSDRDRPTNYGYTF
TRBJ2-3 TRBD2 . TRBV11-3 TGTGCCAGCAGCTTTGGGACTAGCAGCACAGATACGCAGTATTTT CASSFGTSSTDTQYF
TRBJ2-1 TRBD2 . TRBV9 TGTGCCAGCAGCGTTAGCCCTGAAGGGACTACCAATGAGCAGTTCTTC CASSVSPEGTTNEQFF
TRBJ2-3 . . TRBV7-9 TGTGCCAGCAGCCACTCGGACAAACCGGGAGTCGATACGCAGTATTTT CASSHSDKPGVDTQYF
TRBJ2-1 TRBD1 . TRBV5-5 TGTGCCAGCAGCCAGGGACAGGGGCTTAAGAACAATGAGCAGTTCTTC CASSQGQGLKNNEQFF
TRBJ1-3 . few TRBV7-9 TGTGCCAGCAGCTTATCTATTTCGCTTAACTCTGGAAACACCATATATTTT CASSLSISLNSGNTIYF
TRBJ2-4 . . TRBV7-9 TGTGCCAGCAGCTTAGCCGTTCTCGAAAACATTCAGTACTTC CASSLAVLENIQYF
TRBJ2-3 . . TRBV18 TGTGCCAGCTCACCGGGGGAGGCAGATACGCAGTATTTT CASSPGEADTQYF
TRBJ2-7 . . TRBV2 TGTGCCAGCAGGCTCTCGAGTGCCGAGCAGTACTTC CASRLSSAEQYF
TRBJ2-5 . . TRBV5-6 TGTGCCAGCAGCTCGGACTTCCAAGAGACCCAGTACTTC CASSSDFQETQYF
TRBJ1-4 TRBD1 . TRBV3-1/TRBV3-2 TGTGCCAGCAGACAGACAGGGGACCAAGGCGAAAAACTGTTTTTT CASRQTGDQGEKLFF
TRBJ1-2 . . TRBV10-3 TGTGCCATCATGGGAGACTATGGCTACACCTTC CAIMGDYGYTF
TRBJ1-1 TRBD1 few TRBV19 TGTGCCAGTAGTATAGAACAGGGGACCACTGAAGCTTTCTTT CASSIEQGTTEAFF
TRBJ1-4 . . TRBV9 TGTGCCAGCAGCGTATATCCGGGTGTTAGGGGCAGGGATAATGAAAAACTGTTTTTT CASSVYPGVRGRDNEKLFF
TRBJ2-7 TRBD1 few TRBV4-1 TGCGCCAGCAGCCAAGATTGGGGACAGGGTCCCTACGAGCAGTACTTC CASSQDWGQGPYEQYF
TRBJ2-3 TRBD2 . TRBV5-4 TGTGCCAGCAGCTTGACTAGCGGGAGTATAGATACGCAGTATTTT CASSLTSGSIDTQYF